Shown below are 14 T cell receptor beta chains from a single sample sequenced in a study of shared clonotypes between healthy human individuals. Method: immunoSEQ multiplex PCR; TCRdb's copy keeps in-frame clones and lacks some. The sample consists of roughly 2 million clones, about 95% of them appearing once. Terminally differentiated effector memory CD45RA+ cells were excluded from the naive CD8 cells, which were CD45RO-negative and positively selected for CCR7. Sequences were obtained from naive CD8+ T cells sorted from blood. These receptors all stem from a man aged 18 to 35 in good health.

The rearrangement links TRBV5-6 to TRBJ1-2, with no clear D. Germline V gene data show CDR1 as SGHDT and CDR2 as YYEEEE. V was pared by 0 bases and J by 2 bases, with 11 bases between. The CDR3 extends over 15 amino acids. In DNA form, the CDR3 reads TGTGCCAGCAGCTTGGATGCGGAGAAGAACTATGGCTACACCTTC. Translating gives CASSLDAEKNYGYTF.

This chain links TRBV29-1 with TRBJ2-7; D uncertain. The CDR3 consists of 15 residues. Germline lookup yields CDR1 SQVTM and CDR2 ANQGSEA. With 6 bases removed from V and 5 bases from J, the gap between germline ends came to 23 bases. The CDR3 region has the DNA TGCAGCGTCCTGACCGGAGACGCGGCGGTCCACGAGCAGTACTTC. Translated: CSVLTGDAAVHEQYF.

Remarks on this clone: This sample also contains other DNA sequences that code for the same CDR3. CDR3 amino acids: CASSLAGAPNEQFF. The CDR3 DNA sequence: TGCGCCAGCAGCTTAGCGGGAGCACCCAATGAGCAGTTCTTC. The chain recombines TRBV5-1 with TRBJ2-1; 8 nucleotides line up with TRBD2. The V segment lost 2 bases and the J segment 6 bases; nucleotides outside the gene matches: 4. Germline CDR1 is SGHRS and CDR2 is YFSETQ. CDR3 length: 14 residues.

The V gene is TRBV2, the J gene TRBJ2-5; 9 bases map to TRBD1. The trim removed 0 bases at V and 7 bases at J, leaving 15 bases unmatched. CDR3 length equals 18 residues. Germline V gene sequence: CDR1 SNHLY, CDR2 FYNNEI. CDR3 sequence (DNA): TGTGCCAGCAGTGAAGCTAGCCTCCCGGGACAGGGCGTATCGACCCAGTACTTC. As protein: CASSEASLPGQGVSTQYF. The whole variable domain, filled in from reference TRBV2 and TRBJ2-5, reads EPEVTQTPSHQVTQMGQEVILRCVPISNHLYFYWYRQILGQKVEFLVSFYNNEISEKSEIFDDQFSVERPDGSNFTLKIRSTKLEDSAMYFCASSEASLPGQGVSTQYFGPGTRLLVL.

The rearrangement joins TRBV4-3 to TRBJ2-1, with 11 nucleotides matching TRBD2. After removal of 3 bases from V and 8 bases from J, the junction contained 9 bases not matched to a gene. The CDR3 covers 16 residues. Germline lookup yields CDR1 LGHNA and CDR2 YSLEER. The CDR3 here is CASSQKLAGVFDEQFF. In DNA, the CDR3 is TGCGCCAGCAGCCAGAAACTAGCGGGAGTGTTTGATGAGCAGTTCTTC.

The gene calls are TRBV21-1 and TRBJ2-7; the table's D call, TRBD2, has no DNA check behind it. TRBV21-1 constitutes a pseudogene. The CDR3 sequence is 14 residues long. The CDR3 region has the DNA TGTGCCGGGGGACTAGCGGGAGTAGATGACGAGCAGTACTTC. Translation gives CAGGLAGVDDEQYF.

This sequence joins TRBV28 and TRBJ2-7; TRBD1 matches 7 bases. CDR3 size: 13 residues. J was trimmed by 2 bases and V by 5 bases; bases with no gene match: 3. Germline V gene lookup returns CDR1 MDHEN and CDR2 SYDVKM. The CDR3 DNA reads as TGTGCCAGCAGTCACAGGGGCCCCTACGAGCAGTACTTC. Amino acid sequence: CASSHRGPYEQYF.

The chain uses TRBV7-9 and TRBJ2-1; no clear D gene. CDR3 length: 13 residues. The V gene lost 4 bases and the J gene lost 5 bases, with 9 bases spanning the gap. The germline V gene encodes CDR1 SEHNR and CDR2 FQNEAQ (reference sequence). In DNA form, the CDR3 reads TGTGCCAGCAGCTCGGACGGAAACAATGAGCAGTTCTTC. Its protein product is CASSSDGNNEQFF.

V and J are TRBV7-9 and TRBJ2-7, with D possibly TRBD2 on 5 matching bases. The CDR3 is 13 amino acids. Trimming cost V 5 bases and J 2 bases, with 10 bases left between them. CDR1 SEHNR and CDR2 FQNEAQ come from the germline V gene (reference sequence). The CDR3 nucleotides are TGTGCCAGCAGCGCGAGCGGAGCCTACGAGCAGTACTTC. Its translation is CASSASGAYEQYF.

The chain recombines TRBV4-1 with TRBJ1-1; a weak D match, TRBD1 (5 bases). Germline V lookup: CDR1 MGHRA, CDR2 YSYEKL. The length of the CDR3 is 16 residues. The V end lost 3 bases, the J end lost 1 base, and 15 bases lay between the germline ends. The CDR3 region is CASSQLGTGGNTEAFF. CDR3 in DNA: TGCGCCAGCAGCCAGCTCGGAACCGGGGGGAACACTGAAGCTTTCTTT.

Of note for this clone: The sample contains more than one DNA sequence encoding this CDR3. The chain carries TRBV9 and TRBJ2-7, with 11 bases aligning to TRBD2. V dropped 2 bases and J dropped 4; count of bases not matched to a gene: 2. The CDR3 spans 14 residues. From germline, CDR1 is SGDLS and CDR2 YYNGEE. DNA for the CDR3: TGTGCCAGCAGCGTGGGGACTAGCGGTTACGAGCAGTACTTC. As protein: CASSVGTSGYEQYF.

A single count supports this clone. V and J are TRBV7-8 and TRBJ2-2; 7 bases map to TRBD1. Germline V gene lookup returns CDR1 SGHVS and CDR2 FQNEAQ. The CDR3 loop spans 13 amino acids. The DNA of the CDR3 is TGTGCGGGGGAAGGGACAGACACCGGGGAGCTGTTTTTT. As protein: CAGEGTDTGELFF. Supplemented by reference TRBV7-8 and TRBJ2-2, the full variable domain reads GAGVSQSPRYKVAKRGQDVALRCDPISGHVSLFWYQQALGQGPEFLTYFQNEAQLDKSGLPSDRFFAERPEGSVSTLKIQRTQQEDSAVYLCAGEGTDTGELFFGEGSRLTVL.

The chain is built from TRBV4-1 and TRBJ2-1, with D possibly matching TRBD2 (6 bases). The CDR3 length is 15 residues. Trimming removed 1 base at V and 4 bases at J, with 11 bases between. Germline V gives CDR1 MGHRA, CDR2 YSYEKL. The DNA of the CDR3 is TGCGCCAGCAGCCAAGTCCTAGCGCCTTACAATGAGCAGTTCTTC. Its protein is CASSQVLAPYNEQFF.

V usage is TRBV21-1 and J usage is TRBJ2-1; the listed D gene, TRBD1, was not tested against the DNA. TRBV21-1 is tagged as a pseudogene. The CDR3 is 17 amino acids. CDR3 coding DNA: TGTGCCAGCCTTCCTAAGGAGGACAGGAGCTCCTACAATGAGCAGTTCTTC. This gives the protein CASLPKEDRSSYNEQFF.